These 24 T cell receptor beta chains were all obtained from the same sample, sequenced in a study of T cell repertoires in cytomegalovirus infection. Their antigens remain unidentified. TCRdb reprocessed the reads with MiXCR, giving one entry per CDR3 protein. The sample lists around 100,000 distinct CDR3 sequences; around 40% were seen once. Specimen: CD8+ T cells from cultured PBMCs, collected from culture after CMV antigen stimulation. Receptors were obtained from a human donor in good health (CMV status not recorded). Some clones in this sample may be carry-over from other donors' samples.

The chain couples TRBV7-4 to TRBJ2-2; the D is unclear. V lost 1 base, J lost 11 bases, and 2 bases lay in between. This CDR3 has 10 residues. Germline-derived CDR1 and CDR2 are SGHVT and SQSDAQ. The CDR3: CASSLVELFF. CDR3 in DNA: TGTGCCAGCAGCTTAGTTGAGCTGTTTTTT.

This clonotype was found many times. The chain recombines TRBV5-1 with TRBJ1-1, with a possible D match to TRBD1 (5 bases). This CDR3 contains 15 residues. Trimming cost V 1 base and J 0 bases, with 10 bases left between them. From germline, CDR1 is SGHRS and CDR2 YFSETQ. This CDR3 reads CASSLLTVVNTEAFF. The CDR3 DNA is TGCGCCAGCAGCTTGCTGACAGTAGTGAACACTGAAGCTTTCTTT.

In its sample, this clonotype was seen many times. This chain connects TRBV5-4 to TRBJ1-1; D gene uncertain. This CDR3 has 14 amino acids. Germline V gene sequence: CDR1 SGHNT, CDR2 YYREEE (reference sequence). Between the trimmed V and J ends, which lost 2 bases and 0 bases, there was a span of 8 bases. CDR3: CASSFGIMNTEAFF. The CDR3, as DNA: TGTGCCAGCAGCTTTGGGATAATGAACACTGAAGCTTTCTTT.

A few counts support this clonotype. CDR3 in amino acids: CASQAGLNTEAFF. The CDR3, as DNA: TGTGCCAGCCAGGCGGGTTTGAACACTGAAGCTTTCTTT. The chain is built from TRBV12-3 or TRBV12-4 and TRBJ1-1; D gene ambiguous. The CDR3 covers 13 residues. V was clipped by 8 bases and J by 0 bases, with 10 bases between them.

This clonotype was seen a few times. The chain employs TRBV6-6 and TRBJ2-3, with 12 bases identical to TRBD2. Germline trimming cut 5 bases from V and 0 bases from J; bases unmatched to any gene: 9. The CDR3 is 18 amino acids. Germline V gene data show CDR1 as MNHNY and CDR2 as SVGAGI (reference sequence). CDR3 loop: CASSPLAGGATSTDTQYF. The CDR3 DNA sequence: TGTGCCAGCAGTCCCCTAGCGGGGGGGGCTACTAGCACAGATACGCAGTATTTT.

The chain couples TRBV19 to TRBJ2-5; tentatively, D is TRBD2 (6 bases). In germline, CDR1 is LNHDA, CDR2 SQIVND (reference sequence). The CDR3 has 17 residues. V was clipped by 4 bases and J by 5 bases, with 23 bases between them. The CDR3 here is CASSRLAEGSVRETQYF. For the CDR3, the DNA is TGTGCCAGTAGTAGGCTCGCGGAGGGCTCTGTACGGGAGACCCAGTACTTC.

The rearrangement uses TRBV12-3 or TRBV12-4 and TRBJ1-1, with D possibly matching TRBD1 (5 bases). The CDR3 has 14 amino acids. Deletions cut 5 bases from V and 3 bases from J, with 13 bases between. CDR3 in amino acids: CASSAGMADTEAFF. CDR3 in DNA: TGTGCCAGCAGTGCAGGGATGGCGGACACTGAAGCTTTCTTT.

This sequence joins TRBV20-1 and TRBJ2-3; tentative D call: TRBD2 (6 bases). Looked up from germline, CDR1 is DFQATT and CDR2 is SNEGSKA (reference sequence). V was trimmed by 6 bases and J by 0 bases, leaving 13 bases between them. The CDR3 sequence is 14 residues long. CDR3 sequence: CSARDWSSTDTQYF. CDR3 nucleotide sequence: TGCAGTGCACGGGACTGGTCTAGCACAGATACGCAGTATTTT.

This rearrangement joins TRBV28 to TRBJ1-5; D may be TRBD1 (5 bases). CDR1 MDHEN and CDR2 SYDVKM come from the germline V gene. This CDR3 comprises 12 residues. Trimming shortened V by 3 bases and J by 9 bases, and 9 bases separated the two germline ends. CDR3 region: CASSFGDGPQHF. For the CDR3, the DNA is TGTGCCAGCAGTTTTGGGGACGGGCCCCAGCATTTT.

The chain is built from TRBV12-3 or TRBV12-4 and TRBJ1-3; tentatively, D is TRBD1 (6 bases). The CDR3 totals 17 residues. Trimming pared 4 bases from V and 1 base from J, leaving 17 bases between. CDR3 nucleotide sequence: TGTGCCAGCAGTTCGCCCCGAGTGCAGGGGTCTGGAAACACCATATATTTT. Residues: CASSSPRVQGSGNTIYF.

In its sample, this clonotype was seen once. This sequence joins TRBV20-1 and TRBJ1-2; weak D call: TRBD1 (6 bases). Looked up from germline, CDR1 is DFQATT and CDR2 is SNEGSKA (reference sequence). The CDR3 extends over 12 amino acids. Trimming cost V 3 bases and J 8 bases, with 13 bases left between them. CDR3 loop: CSASLSGGGYTF. The CDR3 DNA reads as TGCAGTGCTAGTCTTTCGGGGGGCGGCTACACCTTC.

This rearrangement joins TRBV19 to TRBJ2-1; TRBD2 aligns across 7 bases. The CDR3 totals 14 residues. Germline trimming cut 5 bases from V and 6 bases from J; bases unmatched to any gene: 7. Germline lookup yields CDR1 LNHDA and CDR2 SQIVND (reference sequence). The CDR3 spells CASSSGGTGNEQFF. DNA of the CDR3: TGTGCCAGTAGTTCCGGGGGGACGGGCAATGAGCAGTTCTTC.

This rearrangement joins TRBV12-3 or TRBV12-4 to TRBJ2-2; TRBD2 aligns across 9 bases. This CDR3 spans 19 amino acids. Germline trimming cut 0 bases from V and 7 bases from J; bases unmatched to any gene: 15. CDR3 protein: CASSLAGGWRGGADGELFF. The DNA for the CDR3 is TGTGCCAGCAGTTTAGCGGGAGGCTGGCGCGGGGGGGCCGACGGGGAGCTGTTTTTT.

The rearrangement joins TRBV20-1 to TRBJ1-4, with a tentative D call TRBD1 (6 bases). Germline loops: CDR1 DFQATT, CDR2 SNEGSKA (reference sequence). Trimming stripped 3 bases from V and 7 bases from J, with 15 bases between. The CDR3 length is 14 residues. This chain's CDR3 is CSASIPRGGEKLFF. The CDR3 nucleotides are TGCAGTGCTAGCATACCCAGGGGTGGTGAAAAACTGTTTTTT.

The rearrangement joins TRBV2 to TRBJ1-1; D is ambiguous. V shed 8 bases and J shed 1 base, with 11 bases lying between them. Germline values: CDR1 SNHLY, CDR2 FYNNEI. This CDR3 has 13 residues. In nucleotides, the CDR3 is TGTGCCAGCCCAGGCCAGGCGAACACTGAAGCTTTCTTT. Translated, it gives CASPGQANTEAFF.

This rearrangement joins TRBV12-3 or TRBV12-4 to TRBJ1-6; 7 bases agree with TRBD1. V lost 3 bases to trimming and J lost 3 bases; unmatched junction nucleotides: 2. The CDR3 has 15 amino acids. This CDR3 reads CASSFGTDYNSPLHF. CDR3 DNA: TGTGCCAGCAGTTTCGGGACAGACTATAATTCACCCCTCCACTTT.

The chain couples TRBV11-2 to TRBJ2-7; 10 bases fit TRBD2. The CDR3 is made up of 16 amino acids. Germline assignment: CDR1 SGHAT and CDR2 FQNNGV. Unmatched junction bases numbered 5, after V lost 1 base and J lost 2 bases. The CDR3 DNA reads as TGTGCCAGCAGCTTAGGTCTAGCGGGGGCCGCCTACGAGCAGTACTTC. Its translation is CASSLGLAGAAYEQYF.

This chain joins TRBV28 and TRBJ2-5; 11 bases are a match to TRBD2. Germline trimming cut 1 base from V and 5 bases from J; bases unmatched to any gene: 3. CDR3 length equals 15 residues. Germline loops: CDR1 MDHEN, CDR2 SYDVKM. CDR3 residues: CASSLSSGGKETQYF. In DNA, the CDR3 is TGTGCCAGCAGTTTATCTAGCGGGGGGAAGGAGACCCAGTACTTC. Full variable domain (rest looked up from reference TRBV28 and TRBJ2-5): DVKVTQSSRYLVKRTGEKVFLECVQDMDHENMFWYRQDPGLGLRLIYFSYDVKMKEKGDIPEGYSVSREKKERFSLILESASTNQTSMYLCASSLSSGGKETQYFGPGTRLLVL.

This clonotype is labeled medium-sized. This chain uses TRBV7-2 with TRBJ2-5; 8 positions agree with TRBD1. The V gene end was trimmed by 7 bases and the J gene end by 2 bases; junction bases not matched to a gene: 9. This CDR3 comprises 15 residues. Germline-derived CDR1 and CDR2 are SGHTA and FQGNSA. CDR3 region: CASNPSTGVQETQYF. The CDR3 DNA reads as TGTGCCAGCAATCCGTCGACAGGGGTACAAGAGACCCAGTACTTC. The full variable domain, rest sourced from reference TRBV7-2 and TRBJ2-5, is GAGVSQSPSNKVTEKGKDVELRCDPISGHTALYWYRQSLGQGLEFLIYFQGNSAPDKSGLPSDRFSAERTGGSVSTLTIQRTQQEDSAVYLCASNPSTGVQETQYFGPGTRLLVL.

J is TRBJ1-1 and V is TRBV4-1; the D is unclear. This CDR3 comprises 15 residues. The germline V and J ends were trimmed by 2 bases and 5 bases, with 15 bases remaining between them. Germline V gives CDR1 MGHRA, CDR2 YSYEKL. CDR3 loop: CASSQRDGVWTEAFF. CDR3 coding DNA: TGCGCCAGCAGCCAAAGAGACGGGGTTTGGACTGAAGCTTTCTTT.

V is TRBV27 and J is TRBJ1-5, with D possibly TRBD1 on 5 matching bases. The germline V and J ends were trimmed by 6 bases and 2 bases, with 11 bases remaining between them. Per germline, CDR1 MNHEY and CDR2 SMNVEV (reference sequence). The CDR3 consists of 14 residues. The CDR3 bases are TGTGCCAGCAGGACCGGGGGGGGCAATCAGCCCCAGCATTTT. Translating it yields CASRTGGGNQPQHF.

This clonotype was counted a single time. This sequence joins TRBV29-1 and TRBJ2-1; 10 bases align to TRBD2. CDR1 is SQVTM and CDR2 is ANQGSEA in the germline V gene. The J segment lost 9 bases and the V segment lost 5 bases, leaving 4 bases of the junction unmatched. This CDR3 is built from 12 residues. CDR3 sequence (DNA): TGCAGCGTTCCGACTAGCGGGTTTGAGCAGTTCTTC. It is translated as CSVPTSGFEQFF.

This clonotype was seen many times. CDR3 amino acids: CASSFTRPPTGELFF. CDR3 DNA: TGTGCCAGCAGCTTTACTCGACCCCCCACCGGGGAGCTGTTTTTT. The rearrangement joins TRBV6-2 or TRBV6-3 to TRBJ2-2, with D uncertain. In germline, CDR1 is MNHEY, CDR2 SVGEGT. Trimming left V 6 bases short and J 4 bases short, with 15 bases between. This CDR3 is built from 15 residues.

J is TRBJ2-3 and V is TRBV12-3 or TRBV12-4; D is possibly TRBD1 (6 bases). Trimming stripped 7 bases from V and 5 bases from J, with 10 bases between. The length of the CDR3 is 12 residues. CDR3 loop: CASTLDRDTQYF. The CDR3 DNA is TGTGCCAGCACCTTGGACAGAGATACGCAGTATTTT.